What follows is one T cell receptor (beta chain) and its context. Its antigen is currently unknown. Germline V CDR1 and CDR2: MGHRA, YSYEKL. The CDR3 runs to 15 residues. V was trimmed by 1 base and J by 6 bases, leaving 15 bases between them. These data are taken from a study of blood T cells in healthy people across ages. Study-level findings and limits: While age rose, TCR beta diversity per million T cells dropped in a roughly linear way.

Per individual sample, total RNA of at least 5.5 micrograms was extracted. Combining a sample-barcoded 5' primer with a J-beta primer mix, a second PCR ran for 7 to 11 cycles. TCRdb passed the 5' RACE reads through MiXCR, listing each CDR3 protein once. Of about 1.8 million distinct CDR3 sequences listed, just under 50% are singletons. This chain joins TRBV4-1 and TRBJ1-1, with a tentative D call TRBD1 (6 bases). This receptor was taken from a woman in her 40s in good health. The source material was blood. The CDR3 sequence is CASSQGSQGRAEAFF. CDR3 nucleotides: TGCGCCAGCAGCCAAGGATCCCAGGGGCGGGCTGAAGCTTTCTTT.